The T cell receptor beta chain described here comes from a study of cytomegalovirus exposure and HLA in healthy donors (dated by TCRdb to the late 2010s). Context from the whole study: According to a later analysis, the 120 validation repertoires were produced on the same platform as the roughly 600 repertoires of the first cohort. The study aimed to test whether cataloging public T cell receptors could reveal signatures of past pathogen exposure. In addition to the first cohort of around 670 subjects, a separate validation cohort of some 120 different subjects was used. To predict cytomegalovirus infection status, the study brought together high-throughput TCR immunosequencing, statistical association of individual TCRs with disease status, and machine learning. Overall study results and their limits: In vitro tests confirmed that three of the cytomegalovirus-associated TCR beta chains recognize cytomegalovirus antigens. Most TCR sequences were observed very rarely across donors, whereas some public TCRs were present in many individuals. Cytomegalovirus status was reported to be diagnosed by the classifier with high specificity and sensitivity in both the original and validation cohorts. In the study, approximately 160 TCR beta chains were listed as associated with cytomegalovirus. In a later analysis, TCRs clustered in the first cohort were found to also tend to co-occur in the roughly 110 validation repertoires, with 85% to 95% of cluster scores above 0. All 130 or so repertoires were used to score co-occurrence in the validation cohort in a later analysis, because that analysis had no HLA typing for the cohort. According to the authors, the approach could potentially be generalized to other disease states and immunological phenotypes.

The donors belonged to the validation cohort of 90 to 150 subjects, which was separate from the roughly 700-subject first cohort. The method was the immunoSEQ multiplex PCR assay. The authors' pipeline ran thus. A statistical classification framework was developed to diagnose cytomegalovirus status using the catalog of TCR beta chain sequences. What TCRdb holds here is the immuneACCESS table cut down to in-frame rearrangements. Part of the clones is not present; checked against another copy, under half of the missing clones reflect an unresolved V gene, and the others are unexplained. For V, J and clone size, that table is used; D and trimming come from the DNA. A total of about 56,000 clones appear in this sample, about 91% of them only once. The ten most abundant clones make up around 14% of the sample. From cysteine to phenylalanine, the CDR3 is 13 amino acids long. Just CDR3 DNA is preserved here, 39 bases in frame from base 1. Reading the germline V gene (reference sequence) gives CDR1 LNHDA and CDR2 SQIVND. Between the V and J ends, shortened by 2 bases and 6 bases respectively, the junction contains 8 bases.

This clone came up once. The antigen it binds to is not known. Base qualities are not at hand, and no much larger clone is one base apart. This sequence uses TRBV19 and TRBJ2-1; the D gene cannot be resolved reliably. The sequence derives from a woman between 18 and 29 years old in good health and CMV-seronegative. The sequencing sample was made of PBMCs. CDR3 region: CASSIFVRNEQFF. The DNA sequence is TGTGCCAGTAGTATATTCGTCCGCAATGAGCAGTTCTTC.